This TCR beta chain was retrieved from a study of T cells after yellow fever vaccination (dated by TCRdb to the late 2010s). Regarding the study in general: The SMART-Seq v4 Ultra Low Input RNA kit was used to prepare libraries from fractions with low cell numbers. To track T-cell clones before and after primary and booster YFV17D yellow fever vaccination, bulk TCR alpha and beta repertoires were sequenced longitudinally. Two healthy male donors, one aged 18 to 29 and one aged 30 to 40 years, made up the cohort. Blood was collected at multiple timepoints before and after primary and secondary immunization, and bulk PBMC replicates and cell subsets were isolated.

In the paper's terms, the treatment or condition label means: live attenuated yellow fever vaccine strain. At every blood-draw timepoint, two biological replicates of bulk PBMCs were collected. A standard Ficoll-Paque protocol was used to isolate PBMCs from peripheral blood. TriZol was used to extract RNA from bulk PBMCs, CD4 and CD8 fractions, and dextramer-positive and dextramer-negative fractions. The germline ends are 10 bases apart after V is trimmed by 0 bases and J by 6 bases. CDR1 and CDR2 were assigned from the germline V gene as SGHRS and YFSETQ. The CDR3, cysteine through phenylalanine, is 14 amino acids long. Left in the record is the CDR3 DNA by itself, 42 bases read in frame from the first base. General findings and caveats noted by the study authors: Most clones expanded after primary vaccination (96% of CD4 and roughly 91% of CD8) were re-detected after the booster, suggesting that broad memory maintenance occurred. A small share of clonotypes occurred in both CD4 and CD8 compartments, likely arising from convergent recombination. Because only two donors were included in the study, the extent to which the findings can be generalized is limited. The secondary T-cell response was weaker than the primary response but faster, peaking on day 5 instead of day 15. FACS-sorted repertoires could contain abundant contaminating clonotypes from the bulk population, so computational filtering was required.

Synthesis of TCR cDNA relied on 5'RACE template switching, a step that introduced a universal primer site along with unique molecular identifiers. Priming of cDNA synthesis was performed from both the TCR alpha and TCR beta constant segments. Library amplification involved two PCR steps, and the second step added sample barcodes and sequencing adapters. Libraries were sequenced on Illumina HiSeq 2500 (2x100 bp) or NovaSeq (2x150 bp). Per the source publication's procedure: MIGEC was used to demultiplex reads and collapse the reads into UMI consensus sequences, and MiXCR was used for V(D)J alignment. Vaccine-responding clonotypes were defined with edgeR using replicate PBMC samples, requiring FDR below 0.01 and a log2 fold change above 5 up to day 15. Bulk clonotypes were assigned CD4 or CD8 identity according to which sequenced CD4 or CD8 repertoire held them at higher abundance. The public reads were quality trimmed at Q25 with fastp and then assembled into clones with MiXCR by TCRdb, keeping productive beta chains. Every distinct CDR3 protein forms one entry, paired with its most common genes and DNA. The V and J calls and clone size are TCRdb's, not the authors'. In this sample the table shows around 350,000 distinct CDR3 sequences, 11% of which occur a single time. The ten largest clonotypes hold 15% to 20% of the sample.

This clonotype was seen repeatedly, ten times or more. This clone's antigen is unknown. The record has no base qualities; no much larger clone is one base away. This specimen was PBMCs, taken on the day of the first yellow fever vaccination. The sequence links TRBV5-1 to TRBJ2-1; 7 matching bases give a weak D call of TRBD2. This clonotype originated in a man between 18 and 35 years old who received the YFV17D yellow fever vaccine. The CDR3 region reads CASSLGGGPNEQFF. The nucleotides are TGCGCCAGCAGCTTGGGCGGGGGCCCCAATGAGCAGTTCTTC.